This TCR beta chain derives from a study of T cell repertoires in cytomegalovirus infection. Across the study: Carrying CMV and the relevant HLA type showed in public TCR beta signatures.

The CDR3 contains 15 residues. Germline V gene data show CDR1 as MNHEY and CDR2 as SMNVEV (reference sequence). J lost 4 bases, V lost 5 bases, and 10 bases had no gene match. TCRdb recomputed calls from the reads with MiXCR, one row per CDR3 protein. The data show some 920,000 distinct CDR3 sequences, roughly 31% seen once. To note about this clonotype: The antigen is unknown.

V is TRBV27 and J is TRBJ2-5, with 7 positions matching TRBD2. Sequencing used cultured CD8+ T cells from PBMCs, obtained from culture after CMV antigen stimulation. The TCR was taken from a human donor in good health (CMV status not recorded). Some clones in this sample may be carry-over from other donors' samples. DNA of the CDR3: TGTGCCAGCAGTCCCCTACCTGGCGGGAGAGAGACCCAGTACTTC. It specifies CASSPLPGGRETQYF.